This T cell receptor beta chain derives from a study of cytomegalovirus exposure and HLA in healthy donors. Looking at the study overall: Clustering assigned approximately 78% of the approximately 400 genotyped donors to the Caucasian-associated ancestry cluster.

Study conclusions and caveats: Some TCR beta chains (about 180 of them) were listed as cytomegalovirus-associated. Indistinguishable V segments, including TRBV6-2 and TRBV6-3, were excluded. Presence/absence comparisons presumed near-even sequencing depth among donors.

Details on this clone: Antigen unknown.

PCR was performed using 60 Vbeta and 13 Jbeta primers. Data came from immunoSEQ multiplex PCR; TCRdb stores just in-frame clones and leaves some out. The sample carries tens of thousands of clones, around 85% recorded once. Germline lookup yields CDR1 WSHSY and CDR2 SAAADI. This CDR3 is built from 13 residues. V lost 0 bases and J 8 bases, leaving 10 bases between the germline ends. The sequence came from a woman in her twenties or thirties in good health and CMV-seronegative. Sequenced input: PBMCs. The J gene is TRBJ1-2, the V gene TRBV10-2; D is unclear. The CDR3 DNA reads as TGCGCCAGCAGTGAGTCCCGGGTAGGAGGCTACACCTTC. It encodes CASSESRVGGYTF.